This T cell receptor beta chain was identified in a study of T cells in Graves' hyperthyroidism and ophthalmopathy. CDR3 size: 13 residues. V lost 9 bases, J lost 5 bases, and 9 bases stayed unmatched. Germline V gives CDR1 SGHTA, CDR2 FQGNSA. Amplified regions were TCR beta CDR3 sequences from RNA transcripts. HTBI primers were employed in a first-round RT-PCR of the TCR CDR3. TCRdb re-analysed the multiplex PCR reads in MiXCR, keeping a single row per CDR3 protein. The sample has about 280,000 distinct CDR3 sequences; 25% to 30% are singletons. The sample of blood was obtained at first hyperthyroidism diagnosis (before any ophthalmopathy symptoms). PBMCs were sourced from roughly 9.3 ml fresh peripheral blood. This clonotype was counted many times.

The clonotype was recovered from a man in his forties with Graves' hyperthyroidism that later progressed to Graves' ophthalmopathy. The source material was blood. The chain is built from TRBV7-2 and TRBJ2-5, with 7 bases lining up with TRBD2. The DNA of the CDR3 is TGTGCCAGTACCCCCGGGAGGCGGGAGACCCAGTACTTC. This sequence encodes CASTPGRRETQYF.